This T cell receptor beta chain is from a study of metastatic and nonmetastatic thyroid tumors. Overall study context: Peripheral blood and tumor or nodule samples from malignant and benign thyroid patients were compared.

TCRdb reassembled clones from the PCR reads with MiXCR. The table includes more than 85,000 clones, 8% to 9.5% detected once. Each patient went into thyroid surgery without having received any treatment. With 4 bases removed from V and 4 bases from J, the gap between germline ends came to 16 bases. This CDR3 is 15 amino acids long. Germline CDR1 and CDR2: LNHDA and SQIVND (reference sequence). This clone was seen at least ten times. Sequenced: blood. The source is a female donor with papillary thyroid cancer or a benign thyroid nodule (not recorded which). Some clones in this sample may be carry-over from other donors' samples. The chain has TRBV19 and TRBJ1-2; D is possibly TRBD1 (6 bases). DNA for the CDR3: TGTGCCAGTAGTAGAGGCGCAGGGGCGCCCTATGGCTACACCTTC. Amino acids: CASSRGAGAPYGYTF.